The text below deals with one T cell receptor (beta chain). This sample was included in a study of blood T cell repertoires in COVID-19. Methods used by the authors: Reference gene primer amplification yielded estimated nucleated cell counts. The repertoire was sequenced with immunoSEQ multiplex PCR; TCRdb's copy has only in-frame clones and lacks some. V, J and clone size are those of that table, while D and trimming were read from the DNA. The sample carries roughly 330,000 clones, roughly 86% recorded once. CDR3 length: 16 amino acids. Trimming stripped 4 bases from V and 4 bases from J, with 19 bases between. Germline loops: CDR1 LNHDA, CDR2 SQIVND (reference sequence). All enrollees were about 18 to 90 years old and from 20 to 25 US areas.

This chain joins TRBV19 and TRBJ1-2; TRBD1 is a possible D gene (5 bases). The sequence was obtained from a young woman who had recovered from COVID-19. Sequencing used PBMCs or T cells enriched from blood (not recorded which). The CDR3 nucleotides read TGTGCCAGTAGTACTCTTACAGGATACCCGGGCTATGGCTACACCTTC. Translation gives CASSTLTGYPGYGYTF.